This entry lists 20 T cell receptor beta chains sequenced from one sample in a study of molecular identifiers for immune sequencing clone quantification. TCRdb reprocessed the PCR reads with MiXCR, giving one entry per CDR3 protein. The data show over 600,000 distinct CDR3 sequences, nearly 20% seen once. The source material was naive CD8+ T cells from blood, with Jurkat cell RNA spiked in. Specified subset: FACS-sorted CD8+CD4-CCR7+CD45RA+ naive T cells. The receptors were sampled from a human donor in good health. Some libraries in this study had Jurkat cell RNA spiked in.

This clonotype appeared many times. The genes are TRBV4-1 and TRBJ1-5; D uncertain. The germline V gene has CDR1 MGHRA and CDR2 YSYEKL. The CDR3 sequence is 16 residues long. V dropped 0 bases and J dropped 0 bases, with 9 bases sitting between them. Here the CDR3 DNA reads TGCGCCAGCAGCCAAGAGTCAGCATATAGCAATCAGCCCCAGCATTTT. This sequence encodes CASSQESAYSNQPQHF.

At least ten counts were recorded for this clonotype. The V gene is TRBV7-9, the J gene TRBJ2-3; D remains ambiguous. The CDR3 covers 10 residues. Trimming took off 6 bases at V and 3 bases at J, with 1 base between the two ends. Germline CDR1 is SEHNR and CDR2 is FQNEAQ (reference sequence). CDR3 DNA: TGTGCCAGCAGTACAGATACGCAGTATTTT. Its protein is CASSTDTQYF. Using reference TRBV7-9 and TRBJ2-3 for the parts outside the CDR3, the full variable domain is DTGVSQNPRHKITKRGQNVTFRCDPISEHNRLYWYRQTLGQGPEFLTYFQNEAQLEKSRLLSDRFSAERPKGSFSTLEIQRTEQGDSAMYLCASSTDTQYFGPGTRLTVL.

Many counts were recorded for this clonotype. The chain couples TRBV4-1 to TRBJ2-7, with 9 bases matching TRBD1. The CDR3 runs to 15 residues. V shed 2 bases, J shed 4 bases, and the junction held 6 bases outside the gene matches. CDR1 is MGHRA and CDR2 is YSYEKL in the germline V gene. CDR3 in amino acids: CASSQLGTGFYEQYF. The DNA for the CDR3 is TGCGCCAGCAGCCAATTGGGGACAGGGTTTTACGAGCAGTACTTC.

Ten or more counts support this clonotype. V and J are TRBV5-6 and TRBJ2-7; tentatively, D is TRBD2 (5 bases). Germline CDR1 reads SGHDT; CDR2 reads YYEEEE. The CDR3 spans 14 residues. With 4 bases removed from V and 0 bases from J, the gap between germline ends came to 11 bases. CDR3 in amino acids: CASSLAQFSYEQYF. Here the CDR3 DNA reads TGTGCCAGCAGCCTAGCCCAGTTCTCCTACGAGCAGTACTTC. Together with reference TRBV5-6 and TRBJ2-7, the CDR3 gives the full variable domain: DAGVTQSPTHLIKTRGQQVTLRCSPKSGHDTVSWYQQALGQGPQFIFQYYEEEERQRGNFPDRFSGHQFPNYSSELNVNALLLGDSALYLCASSLAQFSYEQYFGPGTRLTVT.

The chain combines TRBV29-1 with TRBJ2-1, with TRBD2 matching over 10 bases. In germline, CDR1 is SQVTM, CDR2 ANQGSEA. V lost 7 bases and J lost 5; bases outside the gene matches: 14. This CDR3 is built from 16 residues. The CDR3 region is CSAHLAGGRGDNEQFF. The CDR3, as DNA: TGCAGCGCCCATTTAGCGGGAGGACGGGGCGACAATGAGCAGTTCTTC.

Concerning this clonotype itself: Given the absence of the conserved phenylalanine or tryptophan at the CDR3 end, a read error is likely. This chain links TRBV4-3 with TRBJ2-1; 7 bases align to TRBD2. This CDR3 has 16 amino acids. Germline trimming cut 4 bases from V and 4 bases from J; bases unmatched to any gene: 10. Germline loops: CDR1 LGHNA, CDR2 YSLEER. CDR3 DNA: TGCGCCAGCAGCCCGACCGGGACTAACTTTTACAATGAGCAGTTCCTC. The encoded protein is CASSPTGTNFYNEQFL.

This clonotype occurred many times. The chain is built from TRBV6-2 or TRBV6-3 and TRBJ2-3, with TRBD2 matching 7 bases. Germline lookup yields CDR1 MNHEY and CDR2 SVGEGT. The trim removed 0 bases at V and 0 bases at J, leaving 3 bases unmatched. This CDR3 spans 16 amino acids. CDR3 sequence (DNA): TGTGCCAGCAGTTACTCGGAGCGGGACAGCACAGATACGCAGTATTTT. Amino acids: CASSYSERDSTDTQYF.

The rearrangement joins TRBV30 to TRBJ1-4; D is perhaps TRBD1 (6 bases). The germline CDR1 and CDR2 sequences are GTSNPN and SVGIG (reference sequence). CDR3 length: 11 residues. The V end lost 1 base, the J end lost 15 bases, and 12 bases lay between the germline ends. The CDR3 is CAWSGGPMVFF. DNA for the CDR3: TGTGCCTGGAGTGGGGGGCCGATGGTGTTTTTT.

This clonotype was observed at least ten times. The chain combines TRBV4-3 with TRBJ2-2; D is unresolved. This CDR3 is built from 17 residues. The V gene's germline CDR1 is LGHNA and CDR2 YSLEER. Trimming removed 0 bases at V and 0 bases at J, with 11 bases between. The CDR3 is CASSQDMSTANTGELFF. The CDR3 DNA is TGCGCCAGCAGCCAAGATATGTCGACTGCGAACACCGGGGAGCTGTTTTTT.

This clonotype was detected ten times or more. The chain carries TRBV6-2 or TRBV6-3 and TRBJ1-5, with D unresolved. CDR1 is MNHEY, CDR2 SVGEGT, per germline. The V and J ends lost 2 bases and 0 bases respectively, with 14 bases between them. The CDR3 runs 17 residues. The DNA for the CDR3 is TGTGCCAGCAGTTACGTGCAGGTCAGCTATAGCAATCAGCCCCAGCATTTT. It specifies CASSYVQVSYSNQPQHF.

This clonotype was recorded at least ten times. The chain joins TRBV19 to TRBJ1-5; D ambiguous. Germline CDR1 is LNHDA and CDR2 is SQIVND (reference sequence). V was shortened by 7 bases and J by 2 bases, with 12 bases between the two germline ends. The CDR3 consists of 14 residues. DNA for the CDR3: TGTGCCAGTAAGCCGCAGCCAGGCAATCAGCCCCAGCATTTT. Translation: CASKPQPGNQPQHF.

In its sample, this clonotype was seen many times. The V gene is TRBV13, the J gene TRBJ1-2; a possible D gene is TRBD1 (5 bases). Trimming cost V 5 bases and J 6 bases, with 22 bases left between them. Per the germline V gene, CDR1 is PRHDT and CDR2 is FYEKMQ (reference sequence). The CDR3 totals 16 residues. As DNA, the CDR3 is TGTGCCAGCAGCACCGTTCGAGGGGAGATGACTAATGGCTACACCTTC. Amino acids: CASSTVRGEMTNGYTF.

In its sample, this clonotype was seen many times. The J gene is TRBJ2-7, the V gene TRBV5-1, with D possibly being TRBD1 or TRBD2 (6 bases each). CDR1 SGHRS and CDR2 YFSETQ come from the germline V gene. This CDR3 has 13 amino acids. Trimming pared 4 bases from V and 7 bases from J, leaving 15 bases between. CDR3 loop: CASSRGDAEEQYF. CDR3 nucleotide sequence: TGCGCCAGCAGCAGGGGGGACGCAGAGGAGCAGTACTTC.

This clonotype was counted between two and nine times. The germline gene is not matched at one end of the junction; a read error may be the cause. This chain links TRBV27 with TRBJ2-1; 12 bases align to TRBD1. Looked up from germline, CDR1 is MNHEY and CDR2 is SMNVEV (reference sequence). The CDR3 consists of 14 residues. CDR3 residues: CASSPTLGTGGPIF. DNA for the CDR3: TGTGCCAGCAGTCCAACGTTGGGGACAGGGGGCCCAATCTTC.

Many counts were recorded for this clonotype. J is TRBJ2-1 and V is TRBV11-2; 8 positions agree with TRBD2. The ends lost 1 base at V and 5 bases at J; junction bases unmatched: 4. The V gene's germline CDR1 is SGHAT and CDR2 FQNNGV. This CDR3 comprises 15 residues. CDR3 region: CASSLGGLADNEQFF. CDR3 sequence (DNA): TGTGCCAGCAGCTTAGGAGGACTAGCTGACAATGAGCAGTTCTTC.

This clonotype was seen repeatedly, ten times or more. This sequence joins TRBV3-1 and TRBJ1-5, with D unresolved. The CDR3 consists of 13 residues. CDR1 and CDR2 from the germline V gene are LGHDT and YNNKEL (reference sequence). Trimming pared 0 bases from V and 5 bases from J, leaving 5 bases between. Here the CDR3 DNA reads TGTGCCAGCAGCCAAGAAGTGTATCAGCCCCAGCATTTT. Translation: CASSQEVYQPQHF.

A few counts support this clonotype. The rearrangement links TRBV28 to TRBJ1-2; D possibly corresponds to TRBD1 (5 bases). Germline assignment: CDR1 MDHEN and CDR2 SYDVKM. Trimming removed 6 bases at V and 5 bases at J, with 10 bases between. This CDR3 region has 12 residues. The CDR3 DNA reads as TGTGCCAGCAGGTCAGGGTTGTATGGCTACACCTTC. Translated, it gives CASRSGLYGYTF.

Remarks on this clonotype: A clone one base away is much larger, so this may be a read error. V gene TRBV4-1 combines with J gene TRBJ2-5, with TRBD2 identical over 13 bases. Germline V gene data show CDR1 as MGHRA and CDR2 as YSYEKL. This CDR3 has 16 amino acids. As DNA, the CDR3 is TGCGCCAGCGGCCAATCGGGACTAGCGGGGCAAGAGACCCAGTACTTC. Its translation is CASGQSGLAGQETQYF.

This clonotype was found many times. This chain connects TRBV29-1 to TRBJ1-4; D perhaps matches TRBD1 (5 bases). CDR1 and CDR2 (germline): SQVTM, ANQGSEA. Trimming pared 6 bases from V and 0 bases from J, leaving 14 bases between. The CDR3 spans 15 residues. CDR3 in amino acids: CSVGLRAATNEKLFF. The CDR3 coding sequence is TGCAGCGTCGGCCTCAGGGCCGCAACTAATGAAAAACTGTTTTTT.

The chain employs TRBV11-2 and TRBJ1-1; no firm D call. Trimming stripped 1 base from V and 3 bases from J, with 9 bases between. The CDR3 runs 14 residues. Germline assignment: CDR1 SGHAT and CDR2 FQNNGV. The CDR3 region has the DNA TGTGCCAGCAGCTTAGTAGGGAGTGACACTGAAGCTTTCTTT. Translated: CASSLVGSDTEAFF.